Described below is a single T cell receptor beta chain sequence and its context. Its specificity is unknown. TCRdb's copy holds only in-frame clones and misses some; the assay was immunoSEQ multiplex PCR. The repertoire includes about 34,000 clones, around 80% of them detected once, and roughly 2.7% sits in the top ten. The sample belongs to a study of OX40 agonist ivuxolimab in advanced cancers. Whole-study context: Patients undergoing dose escalation presented with hepatocellular carcinoma, melanoma, renal cell or head and neck cancer. General study findings and limits: Partial responders at 0.1-3.0 mg/kg had among the lowest clonal expansion.

Patients with autoimmune history or systemic immunosuppression were excluded. Per germline, CDR1 MDHEN and CDR2 SYDVKM. Losses at the gene ends were 3 bases for V and 5 bases for J; bases not matched to a gene: 6. The CDR3 contains 15 residues. The chain employs TRBV28 and TRBJ2-3; 9 bases fit TRBD2. The sample was CD4+ or CD8+ T cells sorted from blood, taken in a trial of the OX40 agonist ivuxolimab. This receptor was identified in an adult with an advanced solid tumor such as melanoma, head and neck, liver or kidney cancer. The CDR3 here is CASSLGGGAEDTQYF. DNA of the CDR3: TGTGCCAGCAGTTTGGGCGGGGGGGCGGAAGATACGCAGTATTTT.